This is a list of T cell receptor beta chains from one sample in a study of shared clonotypes between healthy human individuals. Profiling relied on immunoSEQ multiplex PCR, and the TCRdb table lists in-frame clones only, not all of them. The data contain millions of clones, just over 90% of them singletons. The source material was naive CD4+ T cells sorted from blood. All receptors derive from a man between 18 and 35 years old in good health. CDR3s include the opening cysteine and the closing phenylalanine or tryptophan. D genes are given only for firm matches. The size of a clone is reported for some rows only, either as once, few or many, or as a class for expanded clones.

TGTGCCAGCAGCTTTTTTACTAGCGGGGGACTATCCTACAATGAGCAGTTCTTC CASSFFTSGGLSYNEQFF TRBJ2-1 TRBV11-2 TRBD2 NA
TGTGCCAGCAGCCTTGTGACCGGGGTAGGAGAAAAACTGTTTTTT CASSLVTGVGEKLFF TRBJ1-4 TRBV7-2 NA NA
TGTGCCATCAGTGACCGGACTAGTTCTAATGAGCAGTTCTTC CAISDRTSSNEQFF TRBJ2-1 TRBV10-3 TRBD2 once
TGTGCCAGCAGGGTCCCGAACACTGAAGCTTTCTTT CASRVPNTEAFF TRBJ1-1 TRBV28 NA NA
TGTGCCAGCAGCTTATTTGATCGAAACATTCAGTACTTC CASSLFDRNIQYF TRBJ2-4 TRBV7-9 NA NA
TGTGCCAGCGGGACTAGCGGGGGGGCCGTACGTGAGACCCAGTACTTC CASGTSGGAVRETQYF TRBJ2-5 TRBV28 TRBD2 NA
TGTGCCAGCAGCTCTCCTATCCAGGGACATCCCTTTGAGCAGTACTTC CASSSPIQGHPFEQYF TRBJ2-7 TRBV9 NA NA
TGTGCCAGTAGTATAGTTCCGGGGAATGGAAACACCATATATTTT CASSIVPGNGNTIYF TRBJ1-3 TRBV19 NA NA
TGTGCCAGCTCAAACGACATCCGAATAGGCGATACGCAGTATTTT CASSNDIRIGDTQYF TRBJ2-3 TRBV18 NA NA
TGTGCCAGCAGCCAGAGACAGGGTAGAGATGAAAAACTGTTTTTT CASSQRQGRDEKLFF TRBJ1-4 TRBV7-9 TRBD1 NA
TGTGCCAGCAGGCGCGCCGGCCCAGGGTACGCCCGTGGCTACACCTTC CASRRAGPGYARGYTF TRBJ1-2 TRBV12-1 NA NA
TGTGCTAGTTGCAGACTAGCGGGTTATTACGAGCAGTACTTC CASCRLAGYYEQYF TRBJ2-7 TRBV12-5 TRBD2 NA
TGCAGCGTTGATCGGGACAGGGCCACAGATACGCAGTATTTT CSVDRDRATDTQYF TRBJ2-3 TRBV29-1 TRBD1 NA
TGTGCCAGCAGGAAACAGGGGGCGGGCAATCAGCCCCAGCATTTT CASRKQGAGNQPQHF TRBJ1-5 TRBV27 TRBD1 NA
TGCGCCAGCAGCCAAGATCATCCGGGAGCCGATCAAAAAGCCAAAAACATTCAGTACTTC CASSQDHPGADQKAKNIQYF TRBJ2-4 TRBV4-3 NA NA
TGTGCCAGCAGCCCGGACATCCTGAGGGTTTACGAGCAGTACTTC CASSPDILRVYEQYF TRBJ2-7 TRBV5-4 NA NA
TGTGCCAGCAGCTATGGGACAGGGGGTACTGAAGCTTTCTTT CASSYGTGGTEAFF TRBJ1-1 TRBV11-2 TRBD1 NA
TGCGCCAGCAGCCAAGAAAGTAGAAGCAGGGGCTACACCTTC CASSQESRSRGYTF TRBJ1-2 TRBV4-1 NA NA
TGTGCCAGTAGTAACGGGCCGGGAAATCAGCCCCAGCATTTT CASSNGPGNQPQHF TRBJ1-5 TRBV19 NA NA
TGTGCCAGCAGCAAGGGACAGGGGGAAGCTTTCTTT CASSKGQGEAFF TRBJ1-1 TRBV7-9 TRBD1 NA
TGCAGCGTTGGCCAGGGCGGAGCCGATACGCAGTATTTT CSVGQGGADTQYF TRBJ2-3 TRBV29-1 NA NA
TGTGCCAGCAGCTTGTCAGGAGCGGGACCTACAGATACGCAGTATTTT CASSLSGAGPTDTQYF TRBJ2-3 TRBV11-2 TRBD2 NA
TGCGCCAGCAGCCAAGACTACGAGCAGTACTTC CASSQDYEQYF TRBJ2-7 TRBV4-1 NA NA
TGTGCCAGCAGTTTGGCACGCGAGCAGTACTTC CASSLAREQYF TRBJ2-7 TRBV28 NA NA
TGCGCCAGCAGCGAAGAACTAGCGGGAGAGGGTGAGCAGTTCTTC CASSEELAGEGEQFF TRBJ2-1 TRBV10-1 TRBD2 NA
TGCGCCAGCAGCTTCCGGGACCCCAGCACCGGGGAGCTGTTTTTT CASSFRDPSTGELFF TRBJ2-2 TRBV5-1 NA NA
TGCGCCAGCAGGGACAGGGGGGGTAATTCACCCCTCCACTTT CASRDRGGNSPLHF TRBJ1-6 TRBV5-1 TRBD1 NA
TGTGCCAGCAGTTCCCAGGGACAGCAAAATGAAAAACTGTTTTTT CASSSQGQQNEKLFF TRBJ1-4 TRBV28 TRBD1 NA